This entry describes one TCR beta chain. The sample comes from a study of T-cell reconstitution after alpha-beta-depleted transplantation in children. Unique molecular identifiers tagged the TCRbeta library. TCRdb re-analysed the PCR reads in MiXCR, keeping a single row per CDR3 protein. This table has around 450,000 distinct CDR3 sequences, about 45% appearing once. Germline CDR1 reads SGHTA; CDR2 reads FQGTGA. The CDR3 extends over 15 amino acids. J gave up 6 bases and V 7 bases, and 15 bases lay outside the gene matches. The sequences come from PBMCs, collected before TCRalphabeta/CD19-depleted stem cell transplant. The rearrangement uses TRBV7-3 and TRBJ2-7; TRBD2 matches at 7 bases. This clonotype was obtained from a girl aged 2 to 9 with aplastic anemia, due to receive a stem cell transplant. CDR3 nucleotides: TGTGCCAGCAACGTGGGACTACCAAACAGATCCGAGCAGTACTTC. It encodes CASNVGLPNRSEQYF.